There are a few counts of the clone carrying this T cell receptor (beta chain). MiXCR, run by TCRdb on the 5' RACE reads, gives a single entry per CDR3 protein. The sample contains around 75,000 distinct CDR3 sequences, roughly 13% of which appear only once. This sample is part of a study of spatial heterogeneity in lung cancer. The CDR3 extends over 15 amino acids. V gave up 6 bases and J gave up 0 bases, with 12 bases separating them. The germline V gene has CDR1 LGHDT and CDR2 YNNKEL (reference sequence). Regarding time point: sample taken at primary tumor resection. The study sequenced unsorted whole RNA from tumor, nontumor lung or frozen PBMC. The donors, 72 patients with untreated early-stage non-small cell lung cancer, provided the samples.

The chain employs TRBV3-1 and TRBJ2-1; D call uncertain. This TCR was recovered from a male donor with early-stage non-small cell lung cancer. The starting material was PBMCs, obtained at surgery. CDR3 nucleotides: TGTGCCAGCAGGCCGGACGGCAGCTCCTACAATGAGCAGTTCTTC. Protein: CASRPDGSSYNEQFF.